This TCR beta chain was sequenced during a study of cytomegalovirus exposure and HLA in healthy donors. Study context: Among about 380 genotyped donors, around 77% fell in the Caucasian-associated ancestry cluster.

The trim removed 0 bases at V and 5 bases at J, leaving 9 bases unmatched. The CDR3 has 16 residues. The germline V gene has CDR1 SGDLS and CDR2 YYNGEE. Concerning this clone: Its matching antigen is unknown.

Findings of the study overall: Being productive about 90% or about 30% of the time was typical of most TCR beta V segments in an earlier analysis. Reportedly, fewer N-insertions than the roughly 700-donor mean appeared in an Asian-associated ancestry cluster in a later analysis.

PCR employed 60 Vbeta and 13 Jbeta primers. Only in-frame clones appear in the TCRdb table, and some are missing; sequencing was by immunoSEQ multiplex PCR. This sample has roughly 130,000 clones; over 75% occur once, and the top ten carry 0.4% to 0.55%. The material sequenced was PBMCs. This clonotype originated in a woman aged 40 to 55 in good health and CMV-seronegative. V is TRBV9 and J is TRBJ2-7; 9 bases are shared with TRBD2. CDR3: CASSVAIAGGPHEQYF. Here the CDR3 DNA reads TGTGCCAGCAGCGTAGCGATTGCGGGAGGGCCCCACGAGCAGTACTTC.